The 22 T cell receptor beta chains given below trace back to one sample, sequenced in a study of blood T cell repertoires in COVID-19. TCRdb's copy holds only in-frame clones and misses some; the assay was immunoSEQ multiplex PCR. The table has about 270,000 clones, about 89% seen once. Sequenced material: peripheral blood. The origin of the receptors is a man between 35 and 55 years old who had recovered from COVID-19.

This clone was recorded a few times. The chain recombines TRBV7-9 with TRBJ1-4; 8 bases match TRBD1. Germline lookup yields CDR1 SEHNR and CDR2 FQNEAQ (reference sequence). J was trimmed by 4 bases and V by 0 bases; bases with no gene match: 1. There are 15 residues in the CDR3. The CDR3 sequence: CASSLADRVNEKLFF. The CDR3 DNA sequence: TGTGCCAGCAGCTTAGCGGACAGGGTTAATGAAAAACTGTTTTTT.

This rearrangement joins TRBV10-3 to TRBJ2-3; D is possibly TRBD2 (5 bases). The CDR3 has 12 amino acids. In germline, CDR1 is ENHRY, CDR2 SYGVKD. V lost 8 bases to trimming and J lost 3 bases, with 9 bases between them. The CDR3 here is CAIRLNTDTQYF. CDR3 DNA sequence: TGTGCCATCCGACTAAATACAGATACGCAGTATTTT.

The chain links TRBV2 to TRBJ1-2; 7 bases are a match to TRBD1. The CDR3 sequence is 15 residues long. The germline V gene has CDR1 SNHLY and CDR2 FYNNEI. Trimming cost V 6 bases and J 8 bases; bases outside gene matches: 15. The CDR3, as DNA: TGTGCCAGCAGCCCTACCCAGACAGGGTATGAAGGCTACACCTTC. Its translation: CASSPTQTGYEGYTF.

CDR3 loop: CASSLENPYRANYGYTF. CDR3 nucleotide sequence: TGTGCCAGCAGCTTAGAGAATCCCTACCGTGCCAACTATGGCTACACCTTC. This chain links TRBV7-2 with TRBJ1-2, with D uncertain. Trimming left V 1 base short and J 2 bases short, with 17 bases between. Germline CDR1 and CDR2: SGHTA and FQGNSA. CDR3 length: 17 amino acids.

This chain joins TRBV27 and TRBJ1-1; 9 nucleotides agree with TRBD1. Germline CDR1 reads MNHEY; CDR2 reads SMNVEV (reference sequence). The V segment lost 0 bases and the J segment 5 bases; nucleotides outside the gene matches: 1. This CDR3 comprises 14 residues. CDR3 region: CASSLSDRGTEAFF. CDR3 coding DNA: TGTGCCAGCAGTTTATCGGACAGGGGTACTGAAGCTTTCTTT.

This clone appeared a single time. The chain joins TRBV10-3 to TRBJ2-3; TRBD1 agrees at 10 bases. The trim removed 8 bases at V and 4 bases at J, leaving 6 bases unmatched. The CDR3 is 14 residues long. Germline CDR1 and CDR2: ENHRY and SYGVKD. In DNA, the CDR3 is TGTGCCATCCGGGACAGGGGTGTTTCAGATACGCAGTATTTT. Encoded protein: CAIRDRGVSDTQYF.

The V and J genes are TRBV11-2 and TRBJ2-4, with 7 bases aligning to TRBD1. The CDR3 has 14 amino acids. The trim removed 6 bases at V and 8 bases at J, leaving 10 bases unmatched. The germline V gene has CDR1 SGHAT and CDR2 FQNNGV. The CDR3 DNA sequence: TGTGCCAGCAGTCGCAGGGGGTATGGCGACATTCAGTACTTC. Its translation: CASSRRGYGDIQYF.

The V gene is TRBV2, the J gene TRBJ1-2; tentative D call: TRBD1 (6 bases). Per the germline V gene, CDR1 is SNHLY and CDR2 is FYNNEI. This CDR3 region has 11 residues. The V and J ends lost 10 bases and 8 bases respectively, with 14 bases between them. In DNA, the CDR3 is TGTGCCATTACCTGGGGGCCCGGCTACACCTTC. Its protein product is CAITWGPGYTF.

The rearrangement joins TRBV11-2 to TRBJ2-1; 9 bases map to TRBD2. The ends lost 5 bases at V and 2 bases at J; junction bases unmatched: 4. The CDR3 runs to 15 residues. Germline lookup yields CDR1 SGHAT and CDR2 FQNNGV. This CDR3 reads CASSPRLAAYNEQFF. The CDR3 nucleotides read TGTGCCAGCAGCCCCCGACTAGCGGCCTACAATGAGCAGTTCTTC.

The rearrangement joins TRBV6-6 to TRBJ2-2, with TRBD2 identical over 15 bases. The CDR3 loop spans 17 amino acids. The V gene's germline CDR1 is MNHNY and CDR2 SVGAGI (reference sequence). V was clipped by 5 bases and J by 7 bases; unmatched bases: 8. In DNA, the CDR3 is TGTGCCAGCAGTCTACTACGGACTAGCGGGAGGGTCGGGGAGCTGTTTTTT. This gives the protein CASSLLRTSGRVGELFF.

CDR3 DNA: TGTGCCAGCAGCCGGACAGGGCAGAGCGGAAGCAATCAGCCCCAGCATTTT. Amino acids: CASSRTGQSGSNQPQHF. The chain employs TRBV11-2 and TRBJ1-5; 8 bases line up with TRBD1. The germline gives CDR1 SGHAT, CDR2 FQNNGV. The V segment lost 5 bases and the J segment 1 base; nucleotides outside the gene matches: 10. The CDR3 extends over 17 amino acids.

This clone has only one observation. The CDR3 DNA reads TGCGCCAGCAGCCAAGCTCGGACTAGCCGGGATGAGCAGTTCTTC. Its protein is CASSQARTSRDEQFF. This chain connects TRBV4-3 to TRBJ2-1; TRBD2 aligns across 8 bases. The CDR3 spans 15 residues. Germline V gives CDR1 LGHNA, CDR2 YSLEER. J lost 8 bases, V lost 1 base, and 7 bases had no gene match.

The J gene is TRBJ2-5, the V gene TRBV18, with D possibly TRBD1 on 6 matching bases. V was clipped by 2 bases and J by 4 bases, with 14 bases between them. This CDR3 spans 15 amino acids. Germline V gene sequence: CDR1 KGHSH, CDR2 LQKENI. The CDR3 DNA follows: TGTGCCAGCTCACCAGGGAACAGGGTGGTAGAGACCCAGTACTTC. It codes for CASSPGNRVVETQYF.

The J gene is TRBJ2-7, the V gene TRBV25-1, with 8 bases that match TRBD2. Germline V gene data show CDR1 as MGHDK and CDR2 as SYGVNS. The CDR3 spans 15 residues. Losses at the gene ends were 6 bases for V and 7 bases for J; bases not matched to a gene: 14. The CDR3 spells CASSARAGVPEEQYF. CDR3 DNA: TGTGCCAGCAGCGCCAGAGCGGGGGTCCCCGAAGAGCAGTACTTC.

The V and J genes are TRBV9 and TRBJ2-7; unclear D gene. The CDR3 has 13 residues. V was pared by 4 bases and J by 4 bases, with 12 bases between. The germline V gene has CDR1 SGDLS and CDR2 YYNGEE. CDR3 DNA: TGTGCCAGCAGCCCTCCCCGCGGATACGAGCAGTACTTC. Encoded protein: CASSPPRGYEQYF. The full variable domain, in which reference TRBV9 and TRBJ2-7 provide the parts outside the CDR3, is DSGVTQTPKHLITATGQRVTLRCSPRSGDLSVYWYQQSLDQGLQFLIQYYNGEERAKGNILERFSAQQFPDLHSELNLSSLELGDSALYFCASSPPRGYEQYFGPGTRLTVT.

The chain couples TRBV4-2 to TRBJ2-1; 15 bases agree with TRBD2. The CDR3 consists of 16 residues. The germline CDR1 and CDR2 sequences are LGHNA and YNFKEQ. J gave up 7 bases and V 3 bases, and 4 bases lay outside the gene matches. The CDR3 nucleotides read TGTGCCAGCAGCCAGCTCGGACTAGCGGGAGGGAATGAGCAGTTCTTC. It encodes CASSQLGLAGGNEQFF.

As to this clone: The sample contains more than one DNA sequence encoding this CDR3. The chain uses TRBV7-9 and TRBJ2-7, with TRBD2 as a possible D gene (5 bases). V gave up 1 base and J gave up 5 bases, with 9 bases separating them. The CDR3 has 13 amino acids. The V gene's germline CDR1 is SEHNR and CDR2 FQNEAQ (reference sequence). The CDR3 DNA follows: TGTGCCAGCAGCTTAGACCGGGGAGACGAGCAGTACTTC. It codes for CASSLDRGDEQYF. Using reference TRBV7-9 and TRBJ2-7 for the parts outside the CDR3, the full variable domain is DTGVSQNPRHKITKRGQNVTFRCDPISEHNRLYWYRQTLGQGPEFLTYFQNEAQLEKSRLLSDRFSAERPKGSFSTLEIQRTEQGDSAMYLCASSLDRGDEQYFGPGTRLTVT.

CDR3 sequence: CASSREDRVEDTQYF. The CDR3 DNA is TGCGCCAGCAGCAGGGAGGACAGGGTGGAAGATACGCAGTATTTT. The genes are TRBV5-1 and TRBJ2-3, with TRBD1 matching over 8 bases. The CDR3 loop spans 15 amino acids. Germline CDR1 and CDR2: SGHRS and YFSETQ. V dropped 4 bases and J dropped 5; count of bases not matched to a gene: 9. The whole variable domain, filled in from reference TRBV5-1 and TRBJ2-3, reads KAGVTQTPRYLIKTRGQQVTLSCSPISGHRSVSWYQQTPGQGLQFLFEYFSETQRNKGNFPGRFSGRQFSNSRSEMNVSTLELGDSALYLCASSREDRVEDTQYFGPGTRLTVL.

This clone was seen a handful of times. The chain uses TRBV5-6 and TRBJ2-1, with D hard to call. The CDR3 totals 13 residues. The germline gives CDR1 SGHDT, CDR2 YYEEEE. Trimming pared 5 bases from V and 6 bases from J, leaving 12 bases between. The CDR3, as DNA: TGTGCCAGCAGATTTACAGTAATCAATGAGCAGTTCTTC. Translating gives CASRFTVINEQFF. The variable domain in full, with the rest retrieved from reference TRBV5-6 and TRBJ2-1, is DAGVTQSPTHLIKTRGQQVTLRCSPKSGHDTVSWYQQALGQGPQFIFQYYEEEERQRGNFPDRFSGHQFPNYSSELNVNALLLGDSALYLCASRFTVINEQFFGPGTRLTVL.

CDR3 residues: CASTWSASGTYEQYF. CDR3 in DNA: TGTGCCAGCACCTGGTCGGCTAGCGGGACCTACGAGCAGTACTTC. The J gene is TRBJ2-7, the V gene TRBV2; 9 bases align to TRBD2. The CDR3 is made up of 15 amino acids. Losses at the gene ends were 7 bases for V and 2 bases for J; bases not matched to a gene: 9. CDR1 is SNHLY, CDR2 FYNNEI, per germline. Combining the CDR3 with reference TRBV2 and TRBJ2-7 gives the whole variable domain EPEVTQTPSHQVTQMGQEVILRCVPISNHLYFYWYRQILGQKVEFLVSFYNNEISEKSEIFDDQFSVERPDGSNFTLKIRSTKLEDSAMYFCASTWSASGTYEQYFGPGTRLTVT.

This clone showed up just once. The chain recombines TRBV7-8 with TRBJ1-1; D is unclear. The CDR3 runs to 9 residues. The ends were cut back, 5 bases at V and 8 bases at J, with 3 bases in the middle. Germline V gives CDR1 SGHVS, CDR2 FQNEAQ. The CDR3 loop is CASSPEAFF. In DNA form, the CDR3 reads TGTGCCAGCAGCCCGGAAGCTTTCTTT.

The sample holds a few counts of this clone. J is TRBJ2-7 and V is TRBV11-2; D is undetermined. Trimming removed 4 bases from V and 3 bases from J, with 4 bases in between. This CDR3 comprises 11 residues. The germline V gene encodes CDR1 SGHAT and CDR2 FQNNGV. The CDR3 DNA is TGTGCCAGCAGCTGGCTCTACGAGCAGTACTTC. Protein: CASSWLYEQYF.